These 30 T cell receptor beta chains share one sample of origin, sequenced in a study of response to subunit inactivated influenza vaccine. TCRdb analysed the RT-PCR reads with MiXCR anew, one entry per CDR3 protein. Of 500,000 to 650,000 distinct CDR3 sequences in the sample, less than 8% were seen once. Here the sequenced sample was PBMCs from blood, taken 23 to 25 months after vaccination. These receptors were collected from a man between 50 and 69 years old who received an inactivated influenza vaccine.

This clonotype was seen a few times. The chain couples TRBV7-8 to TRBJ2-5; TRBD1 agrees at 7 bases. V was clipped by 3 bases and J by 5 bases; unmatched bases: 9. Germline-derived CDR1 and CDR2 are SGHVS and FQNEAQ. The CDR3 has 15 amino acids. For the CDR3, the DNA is TGTGCCAGCAGCTTTCCTGGACAGGTGTTCGAGACCCAGTACTTC. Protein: CASSFPGQVFETQYF.

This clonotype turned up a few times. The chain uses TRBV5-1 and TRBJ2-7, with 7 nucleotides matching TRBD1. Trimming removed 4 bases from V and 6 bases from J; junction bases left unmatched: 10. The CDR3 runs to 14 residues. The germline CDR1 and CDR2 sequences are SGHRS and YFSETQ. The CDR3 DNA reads TGCGCCAGCAGCCAACTACAGGGGAGCGGCGAGCAGTACTTC. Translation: CASSQLQGSGEQYF.

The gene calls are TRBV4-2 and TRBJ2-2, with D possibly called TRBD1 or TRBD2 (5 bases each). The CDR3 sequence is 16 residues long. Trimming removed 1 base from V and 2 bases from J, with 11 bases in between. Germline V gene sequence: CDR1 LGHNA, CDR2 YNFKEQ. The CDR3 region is CASSQVRGRNTGELFF. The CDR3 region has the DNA TGTGCCAGCAGCCAAGTGAGGGGCAGAAACACCGGGGAGCTGTTTTTT.

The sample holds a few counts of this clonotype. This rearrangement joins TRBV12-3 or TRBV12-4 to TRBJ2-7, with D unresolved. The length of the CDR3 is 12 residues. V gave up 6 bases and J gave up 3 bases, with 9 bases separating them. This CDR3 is CASRLQDYEQYF. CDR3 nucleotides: TGTGCCAGCAGATTGCAGGACTACGAGCAGTACTTC.

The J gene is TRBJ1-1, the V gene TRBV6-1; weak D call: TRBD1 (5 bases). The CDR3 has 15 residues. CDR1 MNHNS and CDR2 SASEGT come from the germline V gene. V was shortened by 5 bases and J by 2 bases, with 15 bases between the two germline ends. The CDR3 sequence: CASSRQGGTNTEAFF. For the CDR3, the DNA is TGTGCCAGCAGTCGTCAGGGAGGAACCAACACTGAAGCTTTCTTT.

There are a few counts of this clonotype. Here the CDR3 DNA reads TGTGCCAGCAGTTTCTGGCGCTCTGGAAACACCATATATTTT. Its protein product is CASSFWRSGNTIYF. The genes are TRBV12-3 or TRBV12-4 and TRBJ1-3; D is uncertain. CDR3 length: 14 amino acids. Trimming pared 3 bases from V and 0 bases from J, leaving 6 bases between.

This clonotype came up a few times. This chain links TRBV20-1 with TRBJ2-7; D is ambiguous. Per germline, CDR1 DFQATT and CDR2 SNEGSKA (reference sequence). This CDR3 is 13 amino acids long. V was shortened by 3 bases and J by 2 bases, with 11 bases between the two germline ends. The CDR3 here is CSARRIGTYEQYF. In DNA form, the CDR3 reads TGCAGTGCTAGGCGGATCGGAACCTACGAGCAGTACTTC.

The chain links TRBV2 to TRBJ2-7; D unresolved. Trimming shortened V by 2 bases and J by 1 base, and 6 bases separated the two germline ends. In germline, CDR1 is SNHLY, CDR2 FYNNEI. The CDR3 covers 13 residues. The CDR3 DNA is TGTGCCAGCAGTGAAATAGGGTCCTACGAGCAGTACTTC. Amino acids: CASSEIGSYEQYF.

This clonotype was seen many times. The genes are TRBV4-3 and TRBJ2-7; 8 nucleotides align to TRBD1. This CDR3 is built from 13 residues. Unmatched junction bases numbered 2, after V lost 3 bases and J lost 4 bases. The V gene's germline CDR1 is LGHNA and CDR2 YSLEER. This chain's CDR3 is CASSHGQGYEQYF. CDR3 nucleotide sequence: TGCGCCAGCAGCCATGGACAGGGTTACGAGCAGTACTTC.

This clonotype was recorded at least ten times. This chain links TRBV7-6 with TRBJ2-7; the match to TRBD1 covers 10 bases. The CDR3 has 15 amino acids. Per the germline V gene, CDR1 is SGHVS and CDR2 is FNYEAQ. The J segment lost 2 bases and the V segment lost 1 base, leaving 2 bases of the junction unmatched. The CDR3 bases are TGTGCCAGCAGCTTAGGACAGGGGGCAACCTACGAGCAGTACTTC. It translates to CASSLGQGATYEQYF.

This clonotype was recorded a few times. CDR3 protein: CASSLTWTGLNYGYTF. In nucleotides, the CDR3 is TGTGCCAGCAGCCTAACCTGGACAGGCCTTAACTATGGCTACACCTTC. The gene calls are TRBV7-2 and TRBJ1-2; the match to TRBD1 covers 7 bases. The CDR3 covers 16 residues. The junction had 10 bases not matched to a gene; V was cut back by 5 bases and J by 1 base. Per germline, CDR1 SGHTA and CDR2 FQGNSA.

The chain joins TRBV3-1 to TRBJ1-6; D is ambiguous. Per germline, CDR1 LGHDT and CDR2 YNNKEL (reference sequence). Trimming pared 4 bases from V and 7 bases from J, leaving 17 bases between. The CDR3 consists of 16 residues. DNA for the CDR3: TGTGCCAGCAGCCGAATTCGTGGAGGGCGGAATTCACCCCTCCACTTT. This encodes CASSRIRGGRNSPLHF. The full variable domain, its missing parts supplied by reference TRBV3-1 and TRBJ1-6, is DTAVSQTPKYLVTQMGNDKSIKCEQNLGHDTMYWYKQDSKKFLKIMFSYNNKELIINETVPNRFSPKSPDKAHLNLHINSLELGDSAVYFCASSRIRGGRNSPLHFGNGTRLTVT.

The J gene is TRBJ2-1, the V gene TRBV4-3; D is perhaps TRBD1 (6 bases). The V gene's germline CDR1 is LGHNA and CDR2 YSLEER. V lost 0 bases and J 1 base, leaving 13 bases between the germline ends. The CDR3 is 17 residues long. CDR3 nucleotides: TGCGCCAGCAGCCAAGATTTCACAGGGCTTTCCTACAATGAGCAGTTCTTC. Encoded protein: CASSQDFTGLSYNEQFF.

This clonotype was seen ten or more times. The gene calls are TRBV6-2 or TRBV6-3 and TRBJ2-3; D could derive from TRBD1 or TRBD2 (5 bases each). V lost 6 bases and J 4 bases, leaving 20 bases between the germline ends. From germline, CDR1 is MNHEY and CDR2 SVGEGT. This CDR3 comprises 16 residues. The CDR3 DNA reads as TGTGCCAGCAGCCTCCGGGGCGGCTATGTTGCAGATACGCAGTATTTT. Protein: CASSLRGGYVADTQYF.

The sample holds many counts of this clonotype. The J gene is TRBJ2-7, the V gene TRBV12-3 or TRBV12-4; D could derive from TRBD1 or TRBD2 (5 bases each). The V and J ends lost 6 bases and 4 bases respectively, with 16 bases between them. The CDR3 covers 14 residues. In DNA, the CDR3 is TGTGCCAGCAGCCATTCCGGGACCTTTTACGAGCAGTACTTC. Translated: CASSHSGTFYEQYF.

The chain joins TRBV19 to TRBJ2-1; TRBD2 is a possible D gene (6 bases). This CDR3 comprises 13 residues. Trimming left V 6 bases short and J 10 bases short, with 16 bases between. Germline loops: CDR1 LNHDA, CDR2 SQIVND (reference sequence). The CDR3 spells CASSVSGTSEQFF. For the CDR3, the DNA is TGTGCCAGTAGCGTATCCGGGACTTCGGAGCAGTTCTTC.

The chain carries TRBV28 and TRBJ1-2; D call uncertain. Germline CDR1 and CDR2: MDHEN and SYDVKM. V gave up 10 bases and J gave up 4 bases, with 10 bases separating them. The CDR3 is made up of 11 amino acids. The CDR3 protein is CANTPGYGYTF. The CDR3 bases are TGTGCCAACACCCCGGGCTATGGCTACACCTTC.

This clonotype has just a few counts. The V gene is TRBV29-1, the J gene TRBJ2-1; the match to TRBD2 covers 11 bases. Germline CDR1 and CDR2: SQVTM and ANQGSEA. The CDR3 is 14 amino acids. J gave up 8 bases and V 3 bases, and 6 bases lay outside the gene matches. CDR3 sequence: CSVETSGNWDEQFF. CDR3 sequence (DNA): TGCAGCGTTGAGACTAGCGGGAATTGGGATGAGCAGTTCTTC.

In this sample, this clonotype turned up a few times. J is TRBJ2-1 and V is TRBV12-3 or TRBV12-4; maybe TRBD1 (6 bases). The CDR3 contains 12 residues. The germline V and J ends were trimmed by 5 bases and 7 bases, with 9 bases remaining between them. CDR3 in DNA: TGTGCCAGCAGTGACACAGGGAATGAGCAGTTCTTC. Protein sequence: CASSDTGNEQFF.

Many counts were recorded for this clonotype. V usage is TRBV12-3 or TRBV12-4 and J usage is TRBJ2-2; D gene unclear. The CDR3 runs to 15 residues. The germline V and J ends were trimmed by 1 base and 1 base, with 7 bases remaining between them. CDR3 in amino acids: CASSLDNWNTGELFF. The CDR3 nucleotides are TGTGCCAGCAGTTTAGACAACTGGAACACCGGGGAGCTGTTTTTT.

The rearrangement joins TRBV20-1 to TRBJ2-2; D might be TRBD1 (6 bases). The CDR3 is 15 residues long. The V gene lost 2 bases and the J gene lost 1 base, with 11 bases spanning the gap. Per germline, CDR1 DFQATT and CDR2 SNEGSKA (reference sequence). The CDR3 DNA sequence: TGCAGTGCTAGAATCCAGGGGATGAACACCGGGGAGCTGTTTTTT. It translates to CSARIQGMNTGELFF.

CDR3 nucleotide sequence: TGCAGCGTTTACGGGTCGGGTGAGGAGACCCAGTACTTC. It is translated as CSVYGSGEETQYF. The chain carries TRBV29-1 and TRBJ2-5; unclear D gene. Germline V CDR1 and CDR2: SQVTM, ANQGSEA. The CDR3 has 13 amino acids. V gave up 5 bases and J gave up 5 bases, with 15 bases separating them.

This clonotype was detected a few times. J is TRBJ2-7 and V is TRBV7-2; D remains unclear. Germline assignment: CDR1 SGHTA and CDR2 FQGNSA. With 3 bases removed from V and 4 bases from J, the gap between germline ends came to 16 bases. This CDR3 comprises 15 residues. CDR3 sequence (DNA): TGTGCCAGCAGCTTCTACTCGGCGTTGTATTACGAGCAGTACTTC. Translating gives CASSFYSALYYEQYF.

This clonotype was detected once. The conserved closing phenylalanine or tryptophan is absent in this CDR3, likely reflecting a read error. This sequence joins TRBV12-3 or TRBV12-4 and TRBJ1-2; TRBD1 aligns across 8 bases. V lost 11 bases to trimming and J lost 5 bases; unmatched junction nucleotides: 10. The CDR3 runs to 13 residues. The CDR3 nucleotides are TGTGCCTCCTGGGCAGGGGGCGTTTATGGCTACACCGTC. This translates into CASWAGGVYGYTV.

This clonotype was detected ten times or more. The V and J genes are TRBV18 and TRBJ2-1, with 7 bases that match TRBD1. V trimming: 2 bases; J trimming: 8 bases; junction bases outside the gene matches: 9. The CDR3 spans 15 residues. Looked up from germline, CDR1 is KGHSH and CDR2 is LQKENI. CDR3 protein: CASSPTQQGPHEQFF. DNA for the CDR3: TGTGCCAGCTCACCAACCCAACAGGGGCCCCATGAGCAGTTCTTC.

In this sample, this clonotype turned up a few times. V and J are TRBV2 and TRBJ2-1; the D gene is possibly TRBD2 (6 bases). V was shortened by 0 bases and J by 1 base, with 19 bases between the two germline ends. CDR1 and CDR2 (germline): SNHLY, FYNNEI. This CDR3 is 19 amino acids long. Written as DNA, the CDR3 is TGTGCCAGCAGTGAAGCTATCGTATGGCTCGGGAGTTCCTACAATGAGCAGTTCTTC. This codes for CASSEAIVWLGSSYNEQFF.

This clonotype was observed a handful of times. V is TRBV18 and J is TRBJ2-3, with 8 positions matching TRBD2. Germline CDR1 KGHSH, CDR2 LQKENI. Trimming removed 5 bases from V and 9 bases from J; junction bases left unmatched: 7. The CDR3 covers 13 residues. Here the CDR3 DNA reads TGTGCCAGCTCATCCGGACTAGCCCAGACGCAGTATTTT. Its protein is CASSSGLAQTQYF.

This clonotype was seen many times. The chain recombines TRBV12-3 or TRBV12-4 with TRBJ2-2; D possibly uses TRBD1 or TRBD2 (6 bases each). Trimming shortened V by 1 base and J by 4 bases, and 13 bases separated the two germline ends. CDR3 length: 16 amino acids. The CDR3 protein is CASSLGRGSSTGELFF. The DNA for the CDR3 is TGTGCCAGCAGTTTAGGGAGGGGGTCGAGCACCGGGGAGCTGTTTTTT.

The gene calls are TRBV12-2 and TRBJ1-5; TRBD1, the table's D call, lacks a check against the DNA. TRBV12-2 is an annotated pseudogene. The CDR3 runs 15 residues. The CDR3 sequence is CASRLAGTGDQPQHF. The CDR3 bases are TGTGCAAGTCGCTTAGCCGGGACAGGAGATCAGCCCCAGCATTTT.

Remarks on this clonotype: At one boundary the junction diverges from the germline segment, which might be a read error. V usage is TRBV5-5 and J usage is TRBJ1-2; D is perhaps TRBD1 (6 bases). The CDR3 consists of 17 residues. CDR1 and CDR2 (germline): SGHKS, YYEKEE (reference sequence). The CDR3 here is CASRLGAGTLANYGYTF. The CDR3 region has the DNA TGTGCCAGCAGATTGGGGGCAGGGACATTAGCTAACTATGGCTACACCTTC.